This T cell receptor (beta chain) was retrieved from a study of T cells expressing NK-cell markers. Turning to the study itself: Sorted CD3+CD56+NKG2C+, CD3+CD56+NKG2C- and CD3+CD56-NKG2C+ T-cell subsets were beta-chain profiled.

The CDR3 is 12 residues long. Looked up from germline, CDR1 is GTSNPN and CDR2 is SVGIG (reference sequence). Details on this clonotype: The antigen remains undetermined.

TCRdb reprocessed the 5' RACE reads and reports one entry per CDR3 protein, with no DNA. The sample shows about half a million distinct CDR3 sequences, and more than 1.4% sits with its ten largest clones. Study-level results: CD8+ T cells in roughly six donors included dominant NKG2C+ clonotypes at about 1.0-7.0%.

The chain combines TRBV30 with TRBJ2-1. The sequence was collected from a woman between 45 and 60 years old in good health. Sequencing was performed on blood T cells: a sorted CD56 or NKG2C T cell subset, CD4+ or CD8+ T cells, or bulk PBMC T cells (not recorded which). CDR3: CAWSVGVEAQFF.